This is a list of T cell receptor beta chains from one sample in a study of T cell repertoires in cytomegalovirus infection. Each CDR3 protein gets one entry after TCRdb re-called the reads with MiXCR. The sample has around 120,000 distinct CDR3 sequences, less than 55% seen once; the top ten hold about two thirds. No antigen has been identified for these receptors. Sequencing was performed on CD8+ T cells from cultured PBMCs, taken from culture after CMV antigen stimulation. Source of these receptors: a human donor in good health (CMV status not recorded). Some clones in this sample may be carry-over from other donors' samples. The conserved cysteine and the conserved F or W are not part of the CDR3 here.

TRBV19	ASSPGTRGDTEAF
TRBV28	ASSFRLAGVLSTDTQY
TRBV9	ASSVAGTSPLDTQY
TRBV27	ASGTISSGANVLT
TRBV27	ASSNQDSTDTQY
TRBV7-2	ASSPIGQSSEQY
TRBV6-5	ASSATPGLAVYNEQF
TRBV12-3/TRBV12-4	ASSLARTGSEQY
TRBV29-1	SVEDPRTDEQY
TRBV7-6	ASSLIASGGAGTQY
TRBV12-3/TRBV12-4	ASRLAGQGSETQY
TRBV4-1	ASREIGGDTQY
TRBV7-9	ASSLGDGYT
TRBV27	ASSLSPGGGYT
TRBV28	ASRTRDRLADTQY
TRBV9	ASSAGTGNWGAANTGELF
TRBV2	AIGERGNTEAF
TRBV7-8	ASSSGGRMTAELF
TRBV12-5	ASGPANEQY
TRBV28	ASSFHTRTGTQQPQH
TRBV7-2	ASSPYTDTEAF
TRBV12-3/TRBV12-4	ASSPRPRGGEKLF
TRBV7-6	ASSLGYSGANVLT
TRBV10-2	ASSESEGASTEAF
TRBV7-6	ASSPVTSGGLRRGTDTQY
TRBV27	ASSFNRGGGTEAF